The 32 T cell receptor beta chains presented below share a single source sample, sequenced in a study of blood T cell repertoires in COVID-19. Generated by immunoSEQ multiplex PCR, the TCRdb table keeps only in-frame clones and is missing some. The sample yields roughly 300,000 clones, roughly 90% seen once. Material for sequencing was PBMCs or T cells enriched from blood (not recorded which). Receptors were obtained from a woman aged 25 to 39 who had recovered from COVID-19.

This sequence joins TRBV28 and TRBJ2-5; D ambiguous. Germline values: CDR1 MDHEN, CDR2 SYDVKM. This CDR3 spans 14 amino acids. Between the trimmed V and J ends, which lost 4 bases and 3 bases, there was a span of 12 bases. The CDR3 nucleotides are TGTGCCAGCAGTTCGCCGGCGGCGGAAGAGACCCAGTACTTC. Amino acid sequence: CASSSPAAEETQYF.

The chain uses TRBV3-1 (or the pseudogene TRBV3-2) and TRBJ1-1; D is undetermined. The germline V and J ends were trimmed by 11 bases and 5 bases, with 12 bases remaining between them. The CDR3 length is 11 residues. Germline CDR1 is LGHDT and CDR2 is YNNKEL (reference sequence). The CDR3 reads CAAEGDTEAFF. The DNA for the CDR3 is TGTGCCGCGGAGGGTGATACTGAAGCTTTCTTT.

This clone has only one observation. At one end the junction does not follow the germline gene, possibly because of a read error. This chain uses TRBV5-4 with TRBJ1-3, with 9 positions matching TRBD1. CDR1 and CDR2 (germline): SGHNT, YYREEE (reference sequence). CDR3 length: 12 amino acids. The CDR3 DNA reads TGTGCCAGCAGCTTTGGGACAGGGCCGGCCTTTTTT. Encoded protein: CASSFGTGPAFF. The full variable domain, its missing parts supplied by reference TRBV5-4 and TRBJ1-3, is ETGVTQSPTHLIKTRGQQVTLRCSSQSGHNTVSWYQQALGQGPQFIFQYYREEENGRGNFPPRFSGLQFPNYSSELNVNALELDDSALYLCASSFGTGPAFFGEGSWLTVV.

CDR3 sequence (DNA): TGTGCCAGCACCCGGGGGTTATGGGGCGCTTTCCTCCCCTATGGCTACACCTTC. It translates to CASTRGLWGAFLPYGYTF. The rearrangement joins TRBV21-1 to TRBJ1-2. TRBV21-1 is reported as a pseudogene. The CDR3 runs 18 residues.

The genes are TRBV28 and TRBJ2-7; 7 bases are shared with TRBD1. V was clipped by 3 bases and J by 5 bases; unmatched bases: 7. The CDR3 length is 14 residues. Per the germline V gene, CDR1 is MDHEN and CDR2 is SYDVKM. For the CDR3, the DNA is TGTGCCAGCAGTTTTCAGGGGGTGTCCCACGAGCAGTACTTC. Encoded protein: CASSFQGVSHEQYF.

The rearrangement joins TRBV28 to TRBJ1-1, with a possible D match to TRBD1 (6 bases). Germline values: CDR1 MDHEN, CDR2 SYDVKM. Trimming left V 5 bases short and J 4 bases short, with 11 bases between. The CDR3 is made up of 13 amino acids. The CDR3 DNA reads TGTGCCAGCAGTACCCCAGGGGCCACTGAAGCTTTCTTT. Its translation: CASSTPGATEAFF.

This chain links TRBV6-5 with TRBJ2-2, with TRBD1 matching 8 bases. Germline values: CDR1 MNHEY, CDR2 SVGAGI. The length of the CDR3 is 15 residues. The V and J ends lost 5 bases and 2 bases, in that order; junction bases with no gene match: 4. CDR3 DNA: TGTGCCAGCAGTCCCGGGACAGGAAACACCGGGGAGCTGTTTTTT. Amino acid sequence: CASSPGTGNTGELFF.

This clone was detected only once. This chain connects TRBV6-2 or TRBV6-3 to TRBJ1-6; perhaps TRBD1 as D (6 bases). V was trimmed by 6 bases and J by 12 bases, leaving 18 bases between them. Looked up from germline, CDR1 is MNHEY and CDR2 is SVGEGT. This CDR3 region has 14 residues. CDR3 region: CASSQTAGVEPLHF. CDR3 DNA sequence: TGTGCCAGCAGCCAAACGGCAGGGGTTGAACCCCTCCACTTT.

The gene calls are TRBV7-2 and TRBJ2-1; TRBD2 aligns across 10 bases. CDR1 is SGHTA and CDR2 is FQGNSA in the germline V gene. Trimming cost V 3 bases and J 8 bases; bases outside gene matches: 7. The CDR3 is 15 residues long. As DNA, the CDR3 is TGTGCCAGCAGCTTCTTAAGCGGGGGGGCCTATGAGCAGTTCTTC. It encodes CASSFLSGGAYEQFF.

The chain joins TRBV30 to TRBJ2-2, with 8 bases lining up with TRBD1. CDR3 size: 14 residues. CDR1 and CDR2 from the germline V gene are GTSNPN and SVGIG (reference sequence). Trimming removed 8 bases from V and 1 base from J; junction bases left unmatched: 6. The DNA for the CDR3 is TGTGCCGGAAGACAGGGGCTGAACACCGGGGAGCTGTTTTTT. Translation gives CAGRQGLNTGELFF.

This rearrangement joins TRBV29-1 to TRBJ1-3; D perhaps matches TRBD1 (5 bases). This CDR3 spans 13 amino acids. Germline CDR1 and CDR2: SQVTM and ANQGSEA. The V end lost 6 bases, the J end lost 3 bases, and 12 bases lay between the germline ends. CDR3 sequence reads: CSVRGEGGNTIYF. As DNA, the CDR3 is TGCAGCGTGCGGGGGGAAGGTGGAAACACCATATATTTT.

The gene calls are TRBV5-1 and TRBJ2-1; 13 bases line up with TRBD2. The CDR3 consists of 17 residues. The ends lost 4 bases at V and 4 bases at J; junction bases unmatched: 8. Germline V gene data show CDR1 as SGHRS and CDR2 as YFSETQ. The CDR3 region has the DNA TGCGCCAGCAGCGGGACTAGCGGGAAGGGATCTTACAATGAGCAGTTCTTC. Residues: CASSGTSGKGSYNEQFF.

J is TRBJ2-4 and V is TRBV19, with D tentatively TRBD1 (6 bases). Trimming pared 6 bases from V and 9 bases from J, leaving 15 bases between. The CDR3 extends over 13 amino acids. Germline CDR1 is LNHDA and CDR2 is SQIVND (reference sequence). DNA for the CDR3: TGTGCCAGTAGGAGAGCCTTACAGGGCATTCAGTACTTC. It codes for CASRRALQGIQYF.

The chain is built from TRBV28 and TRBJ1-2; D remains unclear. The CDR3 covers 14 residues. Germline CDR1 is MDHEN and CDR2 is SYDVKM. V was cut by 5 bases and J by 7 bases, with 17 bases left in between. CDR3 in DNA: TGTGCCAGCAGTCCCCGTCTTACACGCGGTGGCTACACCTTC. Its translation: CASSPRLTRGGYTF.

The V gene is TRBV9, the J gene TRBJ2-6, with a possible D match to TRBD1 (5 bases). The CDR3 has 16 residues. The V end lost 3 bases, the J end lost 1 base, and 11 bases lay between the germline ends. CDR1 and CDR2 from the germline V gene are SGDLS and YYNGEE. CDR3 sequence (DNA): TGTGCCAGCAGCGCCTCCTACAGGTCTGGGGCCAACGTCCTGACTTTC. Translation: CASSASYRSGANVLTF.

The chain carries TRBV7-9 and TRBJ2-1; 14 bases map to TRBD2. J gave up 6 bases and V 1 base, and 5 bases lay outside the gene matches. The CDR3 has 17 residues. The germline CDR1 and CDR2 sequences are SEHNR and FQNEAQ (reference sequence). CDR3 DNA sequence: TGTGCCAGCAGCTTAGAGGGGACTAGCGGGAGTTCCAATGAGCAGTTCTTC. Its protein product is CASSLEGTSGSSNEQFF. The full variable domain, in which reference TRBV7-9 and TRBJ2-1 provide the parts outside the CDR3, is DTGVSQNPRHKITKRGQNVTFRCDPISEHNRLYWYRQTLGQGPEFLTYFQNEAQLEKSRLLSDRFSAERPKGSFSTLEIQRTEQGDSAMYLCASSLEGTSGSSNEQFFGPGTRLTVL.

This rearrangement joins TRBV3-1 (or the pseudogene TRBV3-2) to TRBJ1-5; D ambiguous. CDR3 length equals 12 residues. With 1 base removed from V and 5 bases from J, the gap between germline ends came to 3 bases. CDR1 and CDR2 from the germline V gene are LGHDT and YNNKEL (reference sequence). The CDR3 bases are TGTGCCAGCAGCCAAGGAGATCAGCCCCAGCATTTT. Translated: CASSQGDQPQHF.

This clone showed up just once. This chain joins TRBV19 and TRBJ1-6; D is unclear. The CDR3 is 13 amino acids. Trimming left V 5 bases short and J 10 bases short, with 12 bases between. Germline V gives CDR1 LNHDA, CDR2 SQIVND (reference sequence). CDR3 residues: CASSVDLVSPLHF. As DNA, the CDR3 is TGTGCCAGTAGTGTTGACCTAGTATCACCCCTCCACTTT. Complete variable domain (other parts from reference TRBV19 and TRBJ1-6): DGGITQSPKYLFRKEGQNVTLSCEQNLNHDAMYWYRQDPGQGLRLIYYSQIVNDFQKGDIAEGYSVSREKKESFPLTVTSAQKNPTAFYLCASSVDLVSPLHFGNGTRLTVT.

Here the CDR3 reads CASSQDRLRLAGPLKETQYF. CDR3 in DNA: TGTGCCAGCAGCCAAGATCGCCTTAGGCTAGCGGGACCCCTGAAAGAGACCCAGTACTTC. This chain joins TRBV14 and TRBJ2-5; 9 nucleotides match TRBD2. V lost 0 bases and J lost 3; bases outside the gene matches: 17. CDR3 length: 20 residues. The germline V gene encodes CDR1 SGHDN and CDR2 FVKESK. Drawing the rest from reference TRBV14 and TRBJ2-5, the complete variable domain is EAGVTQFPSHSVIEKGQTVTLRCDPISGHDNLYWYRRVMGKEIKFLLHFVKESKQDESGMPNNRFLAERTGGTYSTLKVQPAELEDSGVYFCASSQDRLRLAGPLKETQYFGPGTRLLVL.

The rearrangement joins TRBV27 to TRBJ2-1; TRBD2 might be the D (6 bases). Looked up from germline, CDR1 is MNHEY and CDR2 is SMNVEV (reference sequence). CDR3 length: 16 residues. Deletions cut 0 bases from V and 0 bases from J, with 9 bases between. In nucleotides, the CDR3 is TGTGCCAGCAGTTTATCGGGACTCTCCTCCTACAATGAGCAGTTCTTC. Translating gives CASSLSGLSSYNEQFF.

CDR3 sequence: CASSQDGGGDQPQHF. CDR3 nucleotide sequence: TGTGCCAGCAGCCAAGATGGAGGGGGCGATCAGCCCCAGCATTTT. The genes are TRBV4-2 and TRBJ1-5, with 7 bases aligning to TRBD1. CDR3 length: 15 amino acids. The V gene's germline CDR1 is LGHNA and CDR2 YNFKEQ. J lost 5 bases, V lost 0 bases, and 4 bases had no gene match.

This clone has just one count. This rearrangement joins TRBV4-3 to TRBJ1-5; no clear D gene. Germline V lookup: CDR1 LGHNA, CDR2 YSLEER. CDR3 length: 16 residues. V was trimmed by 0 bases and J by 2 bases, leaving 11 bases between them. The CDR3 protein is CASSQDREFGNQPQHF. For the CDR3, the DNA is TGCGCCAGCAGCCAAGATCGAGAGTTCGGCAATCAGCCCCAGCATTTT.

This sequence joins TRBV11-3 and TRBJ2-7; 12 bases are a match to TRBD2. Germline V lookup: CDR1 SGHNT, CDR2 YENEEA. With V trimmed by 5 bases and J by 3 bases, 5 bases remained unmatched. CDR3 size: 15 residues. The CDR3 sequence: CASSPTSGGSYEQYF. DNA of the CDR3: TGTGCCAGCAGCCCGACTAGCGGGGGTAGCTACGAGCAGTACTTC.

This CDR3 is CASKTGISYEQYF. The CDR3 DNA reads as TGTGCCAGCAAAACAGGGATTTCCTACGAGCAGTACTTC. The V and J genes are TRBV28 and TRBJ2-7; tentative D call: TRBD1 (6 bases). Per germline, CDR1 MDHEN and CDR2 SYDVKM. The CDR3 length is 13 residues. Trimming removed 7 bases at V and 1 base at J, with 11 bases between.

The V call is TRBV5-1, the J call TRBJ2-6; D unresolved. Germline lookup yields CDR1 SGHRS and CDR2 YFSETQ. V gave up 2 bases and J gave up 4 bases, with 4 bases separating them. The CDR3 totals 13 residues. CDR3 protein: CASSFEGANVLTF. The CDR3 nucleotides read TGCGCCAGCAGCTTTGAGGGGGCCAACGTCCTGACTTTC.

This chain links TRBV4-1 with TRBJ1-4; no firm D call. Deletions cut 0 bases from V and 5 bases from J, with 13 bases between. This CDR3 comprises 16 residues. CDR1 is MGHRA and CDR2 is YSYEKL in the germline V gene. The CDR3 sequence is CASSQEEVPTNEKLFF. CDR3 in DNA: TGCGCCAGCAGCCAAGAAGAAGTTCCTACCAATGAAAAACTGTTTTTT.

As DNA, the CDR3 is TGTGCCAGCGGGTCAGCGGCCCCACAGTACTTC. Amino acid sequence: CASGSAAPQYF. The rearrangement links TRBV2 to TRBJ2-5, with a tentative D call TRBD2 (5 bases). CDR3 size: 11 residues. Germline loops: CDR1 SNHLY, CDR2 FYNNEI. Trimming took off 8 bases at V and 11 bases at J, with 15 bases between the two ends.

CDR3 loop: CASTQPRDRGNEQFF. For the CDR3, the DNA is TGCGCCAGCACCCAACCCCGGGACAGGGGGAATGAGCAGTTCTTC. The J gene is TRBJ2-1, the V gene TRBV5-1, with 11 bases aligning to TRBD1. Germline V gene sequence: CDR1 SGHRS, CDR2 YFSETQ. The CDR3 has 15 residues. With V trimmed by 6 bases and J by 7 bases, 9 bases remained unmatched. Full variable domain (outside the CDR3, taken from reference TRBV5-1 and TRBJ2-1): KAGVTQTPRYLIKTRGQQVTLSCSPISGHRSVSWYQQTPGQGLQFLFEYFSETQRNKGNFPGRFSGRQFSNSRSEMNVSTLELGDSALYLCASTQPRDRGNEQFFGPGTRLTVL.

This chain uses TRBV18 with TRBJ1-4; no reliable D call. There are 15 residues in the CDR3. Germline CDR1 is KGHSH and CDR2 is LQKENI. V was trimmed by 0 bases and J by 2 bases, leaving 7 bases between them. In DNA, the CDR3 is TGTGCCAGCTCACCACCCGGGGTTACTAATGAAAAACTGTTTTTT. It encodes CASSPPGVTNEKLFF.

The V and J genes are TRBV19 and TRBJ1-1; 8 bases map to TRBD1. This CDR3 spans 15 amino acids. Germline CDR1 and CDR2: LNHDA and SQIVND (reference sequence). With 2 bases clipped from V and 5 bases from J, the junction kept 7 bases outside the gene matches. The CDR3 nucleotides read TGTGCCAGTAGTATACAGGGGGCGAGTCGGACTGAAGCTTTCTTT. Its protein is CASSIQGASRTEAFF.

The V and J genes are TRBV7-9 and TRBJ2-2; TRBD2 might be the D (5 bases). Per germline, CDR1 SEHNR and CDR2 FQNEAQ (reference sequence). Trimming shortened V by 5 bases and J by 1 base, and 8 bases separated the two germline ends. The CDR3 contains 14 residues. This chain's CDR3 is CASSLTRNTGELFF. CDR3 DNA: TGTGCCAGCAGCCTCACTAGGAACACCGGGGAGCTGTTTTTT.

This CDR3 reads CASSLLGGTGGARQPQHF. DNA of the CDR3: TGTGCCAGCAGTTTACTGGGTGGGACAGGGGGCGCGAGGCAGCCCCAGCATTTT. The rearrangement joins TRBV27 to TRBJ1-5, with TRBD1 matching 12 bases. Germline lookup yields CDR1 MNHEY and CDR2 SMNVEV (reference sequence). Germline trimming cut 2 bases from V and 7 bases from J; bases unmatched to any gene: 12. The CDR3 runs 18 residues.